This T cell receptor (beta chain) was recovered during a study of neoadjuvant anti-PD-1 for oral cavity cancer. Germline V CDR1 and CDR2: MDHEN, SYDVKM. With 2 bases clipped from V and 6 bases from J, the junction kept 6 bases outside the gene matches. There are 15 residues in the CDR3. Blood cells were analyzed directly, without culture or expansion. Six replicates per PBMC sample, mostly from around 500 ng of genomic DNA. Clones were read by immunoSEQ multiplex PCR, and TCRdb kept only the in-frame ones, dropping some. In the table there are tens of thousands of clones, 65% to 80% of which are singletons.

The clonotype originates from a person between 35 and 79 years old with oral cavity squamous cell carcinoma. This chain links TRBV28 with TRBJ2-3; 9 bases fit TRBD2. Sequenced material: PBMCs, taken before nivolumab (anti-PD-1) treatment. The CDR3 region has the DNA TGTGCCAGCAGTTTAGGAGTAGCGGGAGTTGATACGCAGTATTTT. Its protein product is CASSLGVAGVDTQYF.